This TCR beta chain was obtained from a study of blood T cell repertoires in COVID-19. For the study at large: Acute and convalescent COVID-19 samples came from the United States, Italy and Spain. PBMCs, B-cell-depleted T cells, or T cells were the source of the cDNA or gDNA that made up the material.

Germline loops: CDR1 SGHRS, CDR2 YFSETQ. J gave up 2 bases and V 0 bases, and 7 bases lay outside the gene matches. The CDR3 has 17 amino acids. Per the original data handling: Reference gene primer amplification in the assay estimated nucleated cell counts. The repertoire was sequenced with immunoSEQ multiplex PCR; TCRdb's copy has only in-frame clones and lacks some. V and J calls and clone size come straight from that table; D and trimming were deduced from the DNA. The sample holds hundreds of thousands of clones; roughly 89% are singletons and the top ten take 2.5% to 4%. What was sequenced was peripheral blood. This receptor was obtained from a woman under 30 who had recovered from COVID-19. The chain is built from TRBV5-1 and TRBJ2-2, with 7 positions matching TRBD1. CDR3 nucleotide sequence: TGCGCCAGCAGCTTGGCGGCAGGGGGAATAAACACCGGGGAGCTGTTTTTT. Translating it yields CASSLAAGGINTGELFF.